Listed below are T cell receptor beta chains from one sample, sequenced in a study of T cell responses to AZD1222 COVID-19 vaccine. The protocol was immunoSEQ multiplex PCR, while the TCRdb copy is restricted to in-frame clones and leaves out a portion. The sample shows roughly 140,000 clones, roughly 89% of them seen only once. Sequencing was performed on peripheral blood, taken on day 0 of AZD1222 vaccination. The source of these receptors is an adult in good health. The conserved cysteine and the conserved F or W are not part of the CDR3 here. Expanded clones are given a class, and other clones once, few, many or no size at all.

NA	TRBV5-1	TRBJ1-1	ASSRTYRDTEAF
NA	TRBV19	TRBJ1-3	ASSIEGTSTSGNTIY
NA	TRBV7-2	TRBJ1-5	ASSQQGWGQPQH
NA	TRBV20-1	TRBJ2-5	SASAFRDLKETQY
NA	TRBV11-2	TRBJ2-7	ASSLGDSYEQY
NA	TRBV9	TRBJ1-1	ASSGEPMNTEAF
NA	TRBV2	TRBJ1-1	ASSGTAYTEAF
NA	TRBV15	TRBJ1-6	ATSGGRQGNSPLH
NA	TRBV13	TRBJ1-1	ASSLVTTEAF
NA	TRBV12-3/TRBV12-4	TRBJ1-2	AIKLNYGYT
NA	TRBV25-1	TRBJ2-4	ASSVMGGIQY
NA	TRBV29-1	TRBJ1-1	SGRTGGLGTEAF
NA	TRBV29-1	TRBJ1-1	SAARGENTEAF
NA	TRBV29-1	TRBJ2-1	SVEDRRRNNEQF
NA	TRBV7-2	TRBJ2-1	ASSFLLAGLYNEQF
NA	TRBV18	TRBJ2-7	ASSPTSGRYEQY
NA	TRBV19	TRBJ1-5	ASSILGQGLNQPQH
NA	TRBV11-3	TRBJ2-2	ASSSTRTGELF
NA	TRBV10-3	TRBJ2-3	AHGRQGGGDTQY
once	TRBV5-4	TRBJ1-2	ASSLDVARSEGYT
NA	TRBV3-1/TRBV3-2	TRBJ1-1	ASSPWTGNTEAF
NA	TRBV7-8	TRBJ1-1	ASSEQGAYTEAF
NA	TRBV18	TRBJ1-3	ASSPAGAKPSGNTIY
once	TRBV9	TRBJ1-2	ASSVANSAYGYT
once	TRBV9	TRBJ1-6	ASSPRGVGSPLH
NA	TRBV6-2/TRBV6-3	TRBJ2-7	ASSPRGTSGPLTYEQY
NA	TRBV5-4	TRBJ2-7	ASSDLGLLGIEQY
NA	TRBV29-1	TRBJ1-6	SVLEYSNSPLH
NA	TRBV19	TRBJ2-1	ASSPGTYNEQF
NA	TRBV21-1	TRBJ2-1	ASSKSGDHAGTSSYNEQF
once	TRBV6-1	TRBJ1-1	ASSEAGGDTEAF
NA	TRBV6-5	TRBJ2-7	ASSYSLTVAHEQY
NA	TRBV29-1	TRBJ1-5	SVVGDGLNQPQH
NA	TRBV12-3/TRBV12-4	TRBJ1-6	ASSSRQDSPLH
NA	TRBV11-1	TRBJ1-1	ASSLAGHTEAF
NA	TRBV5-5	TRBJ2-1	ASRTGTSGLEQF
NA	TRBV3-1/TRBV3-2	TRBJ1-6	ASSQDSGGDSPLH
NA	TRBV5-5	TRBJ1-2	ASSSAGQVEYGYT
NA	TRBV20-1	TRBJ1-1	SASGMNTEAF
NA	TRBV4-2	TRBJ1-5	ASSQEPGGGSNQPQH
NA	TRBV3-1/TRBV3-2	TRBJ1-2	ASSHFVGRTNYGYT
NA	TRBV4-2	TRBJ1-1	ASSQSGRGQVEAF
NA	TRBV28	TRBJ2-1	ASSLRTGDNEQF
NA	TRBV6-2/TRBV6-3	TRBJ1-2	ASSNIQGAHGYT
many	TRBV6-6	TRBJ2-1	ASGRFYNEQF
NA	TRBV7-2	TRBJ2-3	ASSRNQGDTQY
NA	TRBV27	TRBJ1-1	ASSWARDTEAF
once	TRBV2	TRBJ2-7	ASSENRSSYEQY
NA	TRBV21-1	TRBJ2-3	ASSKRSGDRGTDTQY
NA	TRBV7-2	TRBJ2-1	ASSLAETPATWIRYNEQF
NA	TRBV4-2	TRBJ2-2	ASSQDYLGNGELF
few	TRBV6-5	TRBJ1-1	ASKGNTEAF
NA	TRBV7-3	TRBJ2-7	ASSPSLVAEQY
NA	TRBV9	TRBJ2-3	ASSDSGTSIQDTQY
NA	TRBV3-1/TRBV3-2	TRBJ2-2	ASSQRTRTAFTGELF
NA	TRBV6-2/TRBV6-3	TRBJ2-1	ASSYLSGNYNEQF
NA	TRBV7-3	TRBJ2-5	ASSLSGRAETQY
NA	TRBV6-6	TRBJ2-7	ASRDSGTIIFYEQY